This record concerns one T cell receptor beta chain sequence. The sample belongs to a study of CD8 T cells in Susac syndrome. RNA amounts of roughly 0.5 to 1 ug underwent reverse transcription with random hexamers. TCRdb re-called the immunoSEQ multiplex PCR reads through MiXCR, storing one row per CDR3 protein. The data show roughly 120,000 distinct CDR3 sequences, 85% to 95% seen once. Germline V gene data show CDR1 as SGHDT and CDR2 as YYEEEE. The V gene end was trimmed by 3 bases and the J gene end by 7 bases; junction bases not matched to a gene: 17. This CDR3 spans 17 amino acids. This clonotype was sampled from a human donor with multiple sclerosis. V and J are TRBV5-6 and TRBJ1-2, with 8 nucleotides matching TRBD1. Sequencing was performed on CD4+ T cells from PBMCs. The chain's CDR3 is CASSSPRQAGGLGGYTF. The CDR3 nucleotides are TGTGCCAGCAGCTCTCCTCGACAGGCAGGGGGCCTTGGTGGCTACACCTTC.